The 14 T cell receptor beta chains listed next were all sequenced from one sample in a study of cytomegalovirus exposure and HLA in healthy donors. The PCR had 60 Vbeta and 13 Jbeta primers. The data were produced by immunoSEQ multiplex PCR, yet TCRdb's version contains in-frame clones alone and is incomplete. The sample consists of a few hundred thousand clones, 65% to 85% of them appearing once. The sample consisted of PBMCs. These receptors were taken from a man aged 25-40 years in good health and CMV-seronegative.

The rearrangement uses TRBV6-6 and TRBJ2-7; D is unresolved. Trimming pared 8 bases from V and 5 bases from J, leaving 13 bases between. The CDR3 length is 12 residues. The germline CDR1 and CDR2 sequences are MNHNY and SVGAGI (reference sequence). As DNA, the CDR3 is TGTGCCAGCGGCCTTAGACAACACGAGCAGTACTTC. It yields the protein CASGLRQHEQYF.

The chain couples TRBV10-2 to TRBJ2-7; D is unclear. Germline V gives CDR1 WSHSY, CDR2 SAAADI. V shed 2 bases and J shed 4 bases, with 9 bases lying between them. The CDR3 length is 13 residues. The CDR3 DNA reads TGCGCCAGCAGTGAGAGCAACAGTTACGAGCAGTACTTC. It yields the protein CASSESNSYEQYF.

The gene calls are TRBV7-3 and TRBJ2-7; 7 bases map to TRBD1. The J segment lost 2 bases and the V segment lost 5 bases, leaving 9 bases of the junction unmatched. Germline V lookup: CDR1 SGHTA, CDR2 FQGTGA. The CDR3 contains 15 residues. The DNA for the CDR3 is TGTGCCAGCAGCCTCGGGACAGCAAAAACCTACGAGCAGTACTTC. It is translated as CASSLGTAKTYEQYF.

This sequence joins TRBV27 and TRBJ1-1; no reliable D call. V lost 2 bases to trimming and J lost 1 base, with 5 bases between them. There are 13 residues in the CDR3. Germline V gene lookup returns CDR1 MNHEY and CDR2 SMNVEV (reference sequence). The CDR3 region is CASSLRQNTEAFF. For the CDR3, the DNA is TGTGCCAGCAGTTTACGACAGAACACTGAAGCTTTCTTT.

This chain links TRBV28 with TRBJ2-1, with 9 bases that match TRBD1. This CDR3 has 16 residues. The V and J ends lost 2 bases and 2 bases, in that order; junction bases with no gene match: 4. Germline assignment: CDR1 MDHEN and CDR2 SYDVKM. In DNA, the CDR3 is TGTGCCAGCAGTTTACGGGGACAGGGAACCTACAATGAGCAGTTCTTC. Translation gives CASSLRGQGTYNEQFF.

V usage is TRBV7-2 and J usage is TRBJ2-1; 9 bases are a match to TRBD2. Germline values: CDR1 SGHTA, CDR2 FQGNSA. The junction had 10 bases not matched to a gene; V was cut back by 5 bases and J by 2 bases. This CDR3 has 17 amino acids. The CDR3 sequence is CASSQGAGGVTYNEQFF. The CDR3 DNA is TGTGCCAGCAGCCAGGGAGCGGGGGGCGTAACCTACAATGAGCAGTTCTTC.

CDR3 DNA: TGTGCCAGCCGTGGGCCGTATGAGAATCAGCCCCAGCATTTT. This translates into CASRGPYENQPQHF. This sequence joins TRBV27 and TRBJ1-5; no definite D call. The CDR3 extends over 14 amino acids. Germline V gene data show CDR1 as MNHEY and CDR2 as SMNVEV (reference sequence). The V end was cut by 8 bases, the J end by 4 bases, with 15 bases between.

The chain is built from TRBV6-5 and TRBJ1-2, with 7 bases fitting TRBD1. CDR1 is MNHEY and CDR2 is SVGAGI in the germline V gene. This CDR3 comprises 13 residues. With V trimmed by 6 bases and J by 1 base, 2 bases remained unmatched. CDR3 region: CASSRQGNYGYTF. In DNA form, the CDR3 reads TGTGCCAGCAGCAGACAGGGTAACTATGGCTACACCTTC.

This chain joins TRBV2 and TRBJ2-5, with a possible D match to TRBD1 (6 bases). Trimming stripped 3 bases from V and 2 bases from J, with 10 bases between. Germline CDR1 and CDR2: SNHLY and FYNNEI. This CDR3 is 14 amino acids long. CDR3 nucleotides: TGTGCCAGCAGTGACTCAACAGGGCAAGAGACCCAGTACTTC. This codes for CASSDSTGQETQYF. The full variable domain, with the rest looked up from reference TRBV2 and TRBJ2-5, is EPEVTQTPSHQVTQMGQEVILRCVPISNHLYFYWYRQILGQKVEFLVSFYNNEISEKSEIFDDQFSVERPDGSNFTLKIRSTKLEDSAMYFCASSDSTGQETQYFGPGTRLLVL.

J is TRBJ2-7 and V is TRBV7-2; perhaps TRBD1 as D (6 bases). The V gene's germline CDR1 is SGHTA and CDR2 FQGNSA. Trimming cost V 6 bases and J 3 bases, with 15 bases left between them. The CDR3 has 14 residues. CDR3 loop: CASSLTWDNYEQYF. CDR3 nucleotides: TGTGCCAGCAGTCTAACCTGGGACAACTACGAGCAGTACTTC.

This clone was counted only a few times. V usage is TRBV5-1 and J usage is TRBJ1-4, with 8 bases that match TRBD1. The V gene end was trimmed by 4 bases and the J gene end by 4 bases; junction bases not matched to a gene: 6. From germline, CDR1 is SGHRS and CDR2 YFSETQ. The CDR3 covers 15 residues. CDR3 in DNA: TGCGCCAGCAGCCCCGGACAGGGCATTAATGAAAAACTGTTTTTT. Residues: CASSPGQGINEKLFF.

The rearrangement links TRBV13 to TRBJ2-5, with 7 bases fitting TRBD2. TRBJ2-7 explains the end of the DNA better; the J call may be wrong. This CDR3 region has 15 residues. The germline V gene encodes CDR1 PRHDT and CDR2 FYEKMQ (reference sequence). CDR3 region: CASSIFGVGGNEQYF. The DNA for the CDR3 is TGTGCCAGCAGCATTTTCGGGGTGGGGGGGAACGAGCAGTACTTC.

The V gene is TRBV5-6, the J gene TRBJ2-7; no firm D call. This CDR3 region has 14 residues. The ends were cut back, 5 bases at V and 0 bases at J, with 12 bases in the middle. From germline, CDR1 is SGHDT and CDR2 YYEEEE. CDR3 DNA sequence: TGTGCCAGCAGGGAACTTAGGAGCTCCTACGAGCAGTACTTC. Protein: CASRELRSSYEQYF.

The CDR3 DNA follows: TGTGCCAGCTCACCACTCACTAGCGGGGTCAGCTCCGGGGAGCTGTTTTTT. Translation: CASSPLTSGVSSGELFF. This chain uses TRBV18 with TRBJ2-2, with TRBD2 matching 10 bases. V shed 1 base, J shed 6 bases, and the junction held 8 bases outside the gene matches. The CDR3 spans 17 residues. Per the germline V gene, CDR1 is KGHSH and CDR2 is LQKENI.